The subject of this entry is one T cell receptor (beta chain). The antigen remains undetermined. Sample time point: blood 2 weeks post-SBRT. Specified treatment: 15 Gy SBRT to primary tumor, nephrectomy 4 weeks later. The data stem from a study of radiation and T cells in renal cell carcinoma. Study context: Nephrectomy followed 15 Gy stereotactic body radiation by 4 weeks.

Whole-study findings and limits: From baseline, blood top tumor clonotypes peaked at 2 weeks post-radiation. Without pretreatment biopsies, baseline tumor clonotype presence was undetermined.

Sequencing was performed with immunoSEQ multiplex PCR; in TCRdb, only in-frame clones are kept and a portion is missing. The sample holds roughly 130,000 clones, 75% to 90% seen once. Germline V gives CDR1 MDHEN, CDR2 SYDVKM. V lost 7 bases and J 1 base, leaving 17 bases between the germline ends. The CDR3 is 15 amino acids. Sequences were derived from blood, sampled from a patient whose treatment included radiotherapy and nephrectomy. The chain joins TRBV28 to TRBJ2-7; maybe TRBD1 (6 bases). This receptor was taken from a woman between 55 and 75 years old with renal cell carcinoma. CDR3 in DNA: TGTGCCAGCAACAACAGGGTTTCGAGGTCCTACGAGCAGTACTTC. Protein: CASNNRVSRSYEQYF.